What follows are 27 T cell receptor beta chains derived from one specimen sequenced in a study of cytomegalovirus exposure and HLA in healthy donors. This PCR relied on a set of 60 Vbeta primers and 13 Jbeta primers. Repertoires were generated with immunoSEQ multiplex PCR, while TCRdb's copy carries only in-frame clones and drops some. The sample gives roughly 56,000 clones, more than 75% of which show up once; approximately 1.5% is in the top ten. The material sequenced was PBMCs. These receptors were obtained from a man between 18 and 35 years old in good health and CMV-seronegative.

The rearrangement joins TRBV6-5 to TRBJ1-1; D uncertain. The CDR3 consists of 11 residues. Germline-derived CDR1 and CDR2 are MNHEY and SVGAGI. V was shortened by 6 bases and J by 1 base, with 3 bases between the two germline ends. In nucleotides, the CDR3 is TGTGCCAGCAGCCGGAACACTGAAGCTTTCTTT. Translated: CASSRNTEAFF.

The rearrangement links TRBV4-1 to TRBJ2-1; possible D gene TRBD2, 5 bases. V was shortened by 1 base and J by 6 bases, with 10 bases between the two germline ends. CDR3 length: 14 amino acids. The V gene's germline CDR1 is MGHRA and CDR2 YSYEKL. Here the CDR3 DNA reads TGCGCCAGCAGCCAAGGGCTAGCAGCCAATGAGCAGTTCTTC. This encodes CASSQGLAANEQFF.

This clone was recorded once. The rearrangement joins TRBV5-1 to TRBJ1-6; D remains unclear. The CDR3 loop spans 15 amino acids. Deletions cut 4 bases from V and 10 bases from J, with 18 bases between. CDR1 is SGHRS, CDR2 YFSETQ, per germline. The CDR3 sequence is CASSPQSRRESPLHF. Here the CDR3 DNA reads TGCGCCAGCAGCCCCCAGTCCCGCCGGGAATCACCCCTCCACTTT.

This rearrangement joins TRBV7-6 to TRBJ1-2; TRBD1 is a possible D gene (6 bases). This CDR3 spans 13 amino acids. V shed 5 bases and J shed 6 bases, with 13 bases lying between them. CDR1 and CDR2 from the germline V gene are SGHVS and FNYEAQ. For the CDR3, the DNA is TGTGCCAGCAGCCTCCAGGGGACGGATGGCTACACCTTC. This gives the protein CASSLQGTDGYTF.

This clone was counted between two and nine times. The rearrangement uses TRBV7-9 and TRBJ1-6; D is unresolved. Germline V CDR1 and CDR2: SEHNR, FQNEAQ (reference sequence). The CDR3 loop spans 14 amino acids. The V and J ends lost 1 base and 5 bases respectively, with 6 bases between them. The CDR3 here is CASSLGGNNSPLHF. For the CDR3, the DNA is TGTGCCAGCAGCTTAGGAGGGAATAATTCACCCCTCCACTTT.

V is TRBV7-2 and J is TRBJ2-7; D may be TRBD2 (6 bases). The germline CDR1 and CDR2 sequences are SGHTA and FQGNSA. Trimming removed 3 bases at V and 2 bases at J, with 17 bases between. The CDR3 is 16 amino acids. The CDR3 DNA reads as TGTGCCAGCAGCTTTTCCGCGGGCGGGGCCCCCTACGAGCAGTACTTC. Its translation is CASSFSAGGAPYEQYF.

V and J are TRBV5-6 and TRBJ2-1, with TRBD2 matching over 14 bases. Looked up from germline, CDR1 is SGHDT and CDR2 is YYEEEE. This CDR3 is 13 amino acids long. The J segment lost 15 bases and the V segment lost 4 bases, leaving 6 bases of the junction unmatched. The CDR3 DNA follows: TGTGCCAGCAGCCTGGGACTAGCGGGGGAGTCGTTCTTC. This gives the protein CASSLGLAGESFF.

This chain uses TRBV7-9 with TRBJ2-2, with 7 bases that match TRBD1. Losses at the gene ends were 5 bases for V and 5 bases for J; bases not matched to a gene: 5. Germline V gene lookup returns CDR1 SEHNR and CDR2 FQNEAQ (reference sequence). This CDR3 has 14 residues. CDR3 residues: CASSPRQGTGELFF. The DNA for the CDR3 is TGTGCCAGCAGCCCCCGACAGGGAACCGGGGAGCTGTTTTTT.

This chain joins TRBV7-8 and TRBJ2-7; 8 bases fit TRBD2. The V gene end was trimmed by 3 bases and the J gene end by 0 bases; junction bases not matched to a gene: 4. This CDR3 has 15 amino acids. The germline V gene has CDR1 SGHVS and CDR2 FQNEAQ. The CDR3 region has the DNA TGTGCCAGCAGCTTGGAGCGGGGGCCCTCCTACGAGCAGTACTTC. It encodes CASSLERGPSYEQYF.

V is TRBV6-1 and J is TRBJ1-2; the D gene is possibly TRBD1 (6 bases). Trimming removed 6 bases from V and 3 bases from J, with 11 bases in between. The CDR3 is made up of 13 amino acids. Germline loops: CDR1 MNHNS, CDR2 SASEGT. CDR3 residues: CASRTQGHYGYTF. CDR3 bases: TGTGCCAGCAGAACACAGGGCCACTATGGCTACACCTTC.

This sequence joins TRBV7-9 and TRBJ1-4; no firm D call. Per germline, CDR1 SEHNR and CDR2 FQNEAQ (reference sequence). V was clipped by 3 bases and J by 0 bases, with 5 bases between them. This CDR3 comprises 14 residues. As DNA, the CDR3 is TGTGCCAGCAGCTTCCGGGCAACTAATGAAAAACTGTTTTTT. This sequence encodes CASSFRATNEKLFF.

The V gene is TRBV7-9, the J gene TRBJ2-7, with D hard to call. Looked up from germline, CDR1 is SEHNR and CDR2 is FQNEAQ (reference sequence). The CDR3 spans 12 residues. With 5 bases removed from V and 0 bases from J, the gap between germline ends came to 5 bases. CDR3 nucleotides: TGTGCCAGCAGCCTCAGCTCCTACGAGCAGTACTTC. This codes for CASSLSSYEQYF.

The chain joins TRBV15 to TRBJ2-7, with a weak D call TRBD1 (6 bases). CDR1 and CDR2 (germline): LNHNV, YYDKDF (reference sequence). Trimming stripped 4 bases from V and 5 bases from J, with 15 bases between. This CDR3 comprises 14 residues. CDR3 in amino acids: CATSNSNRDHEQYF. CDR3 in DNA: TGTGCCACCAGCAACAGCAACAGGGACCACGAGCAGTACTTC.

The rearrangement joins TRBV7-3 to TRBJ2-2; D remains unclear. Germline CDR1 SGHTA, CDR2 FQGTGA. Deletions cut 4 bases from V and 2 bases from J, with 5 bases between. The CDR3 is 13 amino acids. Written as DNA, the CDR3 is TGTGCCAGCAGCTCCTCCAACACCGGGGAGCTGTTTTTT. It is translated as CASSSSNTGELFF.

DNA for the CDR3: TGTGCCAGCAGCCCGAATAAGGGGGCCGAAGATACGCAGTATTTT. Translated, it gives CASSPNKGAEDTQYF. V gene TRBV25-1 combines with J gene TRBJ2-3, with 7 bases fitting TRBD1. CDR3 length: 15 residues. Looked up from germline, CDR1 is MGHDK and CDR2 is SYGVNS. Trimming cost V 6 bases and J 5 bases; bases outside gene matches: 11.

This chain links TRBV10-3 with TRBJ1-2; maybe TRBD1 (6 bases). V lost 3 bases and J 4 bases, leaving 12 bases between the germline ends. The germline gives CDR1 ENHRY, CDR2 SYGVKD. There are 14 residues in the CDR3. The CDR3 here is CAISDFRGVYGYTF. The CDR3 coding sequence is TGTGCCATCAGTGACTTCAGGGGCGTCTATGGCTACACCTTC.

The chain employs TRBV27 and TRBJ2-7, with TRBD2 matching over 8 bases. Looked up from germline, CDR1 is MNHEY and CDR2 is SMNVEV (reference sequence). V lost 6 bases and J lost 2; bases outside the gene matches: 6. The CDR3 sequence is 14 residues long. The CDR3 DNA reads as TGTGCCAGCAGCTACGCGGGGGGAGCCTACGAGCAGTACTTC. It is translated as CASSYAGGAYEQYF.

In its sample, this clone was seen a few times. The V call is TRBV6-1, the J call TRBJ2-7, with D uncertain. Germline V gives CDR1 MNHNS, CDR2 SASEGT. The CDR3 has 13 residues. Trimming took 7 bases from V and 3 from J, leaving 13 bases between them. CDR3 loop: CASIGSRGYEQYF. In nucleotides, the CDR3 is TGTGCCAGCATAGGTTCCCGCGGCTACGAGCAGTACTTC.

CDR3: CASTLGPAWEAFF. CDR3 nucleotides: TGTGCCAGCACCCTGGGGCCAGCTTGGGAAGCTTTCTTT. V is TRBV6-5 and J is TRBJ1-1, with D perhaps matching TRBD1 (5 bases). Germline-derived CDR1 and CDR2 are MNHEY and SVGAGI. The length of the CDR3 is 13 residues. Trimming removed 7 bases from V and 8 bases from J, with 17 bases in between.

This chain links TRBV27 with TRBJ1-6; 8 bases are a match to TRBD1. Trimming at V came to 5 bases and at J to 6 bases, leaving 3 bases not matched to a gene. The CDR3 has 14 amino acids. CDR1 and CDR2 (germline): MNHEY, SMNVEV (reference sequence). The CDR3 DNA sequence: TGTGCCAGCAGTCTGGACAGGGTTAATTCACCCCTCCACTTT. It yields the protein CASSLDRVNSPLHF.

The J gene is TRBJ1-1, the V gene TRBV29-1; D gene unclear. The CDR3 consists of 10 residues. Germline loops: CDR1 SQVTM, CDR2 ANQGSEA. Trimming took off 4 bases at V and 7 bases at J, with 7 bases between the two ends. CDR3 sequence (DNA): TGCAGCGTTGTCGGGATTGAAGCTTTCTTT. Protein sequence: CSVVGIEAFF. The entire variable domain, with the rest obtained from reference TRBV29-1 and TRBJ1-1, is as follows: SAVISQKPSRDICQRGTSLTIQCQVDSQVTMMFWYRQQPGQSLTLIATANQGSEATYESGFVIDKFPISRPNLTFSTLTVSNMSPEDSSIYLCSVVGIEAFFGQGTRLTVV.

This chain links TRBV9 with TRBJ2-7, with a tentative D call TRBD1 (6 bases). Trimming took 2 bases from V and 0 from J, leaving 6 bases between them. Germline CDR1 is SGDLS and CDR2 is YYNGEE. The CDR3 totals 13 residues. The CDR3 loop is CASSVGASYEQYF. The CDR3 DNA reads TGTGCCAGCAGCGTGGGGGCCTCCTACGAGCAGTACTTC.

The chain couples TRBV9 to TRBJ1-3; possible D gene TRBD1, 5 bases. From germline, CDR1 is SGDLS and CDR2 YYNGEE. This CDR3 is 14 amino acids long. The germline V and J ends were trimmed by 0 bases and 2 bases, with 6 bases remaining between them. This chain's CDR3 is CASSVDRPGNTIYF. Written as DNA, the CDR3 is TGTGCCAGCAGCGTAGACAGGCCTGGAAACACCATATATTTT. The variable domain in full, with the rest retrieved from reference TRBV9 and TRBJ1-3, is DSGVTQTPKHLITATGQRVTLRCSPRSGDLSVYWYQQSLDQGLQFLIQYYNGEERAKGNILERFSAQQFPDLHSELNLSSLELGDSALYFCASSVDRPGNTIYFGEGSWLTVV.

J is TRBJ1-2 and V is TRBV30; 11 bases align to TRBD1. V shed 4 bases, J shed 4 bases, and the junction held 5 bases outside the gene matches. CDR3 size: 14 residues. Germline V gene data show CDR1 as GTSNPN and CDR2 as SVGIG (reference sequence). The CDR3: CAWMGGTGGYGYTF. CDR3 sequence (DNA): TGTGCCTGGATGGGCGGGACAGGGGGCTATGGCTACACCTTC.

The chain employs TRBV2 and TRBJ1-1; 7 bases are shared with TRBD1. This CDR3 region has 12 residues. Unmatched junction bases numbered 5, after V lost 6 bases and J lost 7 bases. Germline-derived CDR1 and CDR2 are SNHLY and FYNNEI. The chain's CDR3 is CASRAWTGEAFF. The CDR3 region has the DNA TGTGCCAGCAGGGCATGGACAGGTGAAGCTTTCTTT.

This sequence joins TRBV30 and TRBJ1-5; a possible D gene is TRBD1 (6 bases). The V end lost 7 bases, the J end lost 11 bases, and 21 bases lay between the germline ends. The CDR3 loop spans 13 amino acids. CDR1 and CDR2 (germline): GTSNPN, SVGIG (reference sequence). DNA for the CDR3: TGTGCCTATATGGCAGGGGCGGGGGGCGCCCAGCATTTT. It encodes CAYMAGAGGAQHF.

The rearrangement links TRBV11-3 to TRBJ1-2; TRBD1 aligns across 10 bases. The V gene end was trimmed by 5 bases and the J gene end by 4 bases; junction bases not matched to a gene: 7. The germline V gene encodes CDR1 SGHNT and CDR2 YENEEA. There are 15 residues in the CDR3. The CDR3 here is CASSQGTGDGYGYTF. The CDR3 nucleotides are TGTGCCAGCAGCCAAGGGACAGGGGACGGCTATGGCTACACCTTC.